The 18 T cell receptor beta chains below all came from one sample that was sequenced in a study of OX40 agonist ivuxolimab in advanced cancers. Clones were read by immunoSEQ multiplex PCR, and TCRdb kept only the in-frame ones, dropping some. The data show about 60,000 clones, with roughly nine tenths seen just once and 4% to 4.5% held by the top ten. The sequenced sample was CD4+ or CD8+ T cells sorted from blood, obtained in a trial of the OX40 agonist ivuxolimab. Receptors were obtained from an adult with an advanced solid tumor such as melanoma, head and neck, liver or kidney cancer.

The chain links TRBV27 to TRBJ2-7; D is unclear. Germline assignment: CDR1 MNHEY and CDR2 SMNVEV (reference sequence). Between the trimmed V and J ends, which lost 4 bases and 2 bases, there was a span of 6 bases. CDR3 size: 12 residues. The CDR3 nucleotides are TGTGCCAGCAGTTCCGCCGCCTACGAGCAGTACTTC. Its protein is CASSSAAYEQYF.

V gene TRBV13 combines with J gene TRBJ1-3, with 9 positions matching TRBD1. Looked up from germline, CDR1 is PRHDT and CDR2 is FYEKMQ (reference sequence). The trim removed 5 bases at V and 1 base at J, leaving 15 bases unmatched. The CDR3 totals 19 residues. CDR3 in DNA: TGTGCCAGCAGCACCGCACGACTCTCAGACAGGGGGTCTGGAAACACCATATATTTT. As protein: CASSTARLSDRGSGNTIYF.

The chain combines TRBV28 with TRBJ1-4; D is uncertain. V shed 3 bases and J shed 8 bases, with 19 bases lying between them. Germline-derived CDR1 and CDR2 are MDHEN and SYDVKM. CDR3 length: 16 residues. The CDR3 coding sequence is TGTGCCAGCAGTTTCGGACTGTCCAATAATGGAGAAAAACTGTTTTTT. Its protein product is CASSFGLSNNGEKLFF.

J is TRBJ2-3 and V is TRBV4-1, with D tentatively TRBD2 (5 bases). Germline V gene sequence: CDR1 MGHRA, CDR2 YSYEKL. This CDR3 contains 15 residues. V was shortened by 4 bases and J by 1 base, with 12 bases between the two germline ends. This chain's CDR3 is CASSPSSRRTDTQYF. The CDR3 DNA is TGCGCCAGCAGCCCGTCTAGCAGACGCACAGATACGCAGTATTTT.

Remarks on this clone: The same CDR3 is also encoded by other DNA sequences in this sample. This chain joins TRBV7-2 and TRBJ2-5; 10 bases are shared with TRBD2. Germline V gene sequence: CDR1 SGHTA, CDR2 FQGNSA. The CDR3 consists of 16 residues. V gave up 5 bases and J gave up 4 bases; unmatched junction bases: 10. In DNA, the CDR3 is TGTGCCAGCAGCAAATGGACTAGCGGAGGGGGAGAGACCCAGTACTTC. This gives the protein CASSKWTSGGGETQYF.

The chain uses TRBV29-1 and TRBJ1-1; maybe TRBD1 (6 bases). Between the trimmed V and J ends, which lost 7 bases and 0 bases, there was a span of 24 bases. The CDR3 loop spans 17 amino acids. Germline CDR1 reads SQVTM; CDR2 reads ANQGSEA. CDR3 amino acids: CSDGVLTGPFVNTEAFF. The CDR3 DNA reads TGCAGCGATGGGGTTCTGACAGGCCCCTTCGTGAACACTGAAGCTTTCTTT.

The chain combines TRBV7-2 with TRBJ2-1, with TRBD2 as a possible D gene (6 bases). From germline, CDR1 is SGHTA and CDR2 FQGNSA. The V gene lost 5 bases and the J gene lost 4 bases, with 18 bases spanning the gap. CDR3 length: 16 amino acids. The CDR3 DNA reads TGTGCCAGCAGCCCCTCTCCCGGGGGAGGATACAATGAGCAGTTCTTC. The encoded protein is CASSPSPGGGYNEQFF.

The gene calls are TRBV14 and TRBJ1-3, with D unresolved. The V gene lost 4 bases and the J gene lost 0 bases, with 13 bases spanning the gap. The CDR3 covers 16 residues. Germline CDR1 reads SGHDN; CDR2 reads FVKESK. CDR3 nucleotide sequence: TGTGCCAGCAGCCCAATCGACACCTACTCTGGAAACACCATATATTTT. This gives the protein CASSPIDTYSGNTIYF.

The J gene is TRBJ2-5, the V gene TRBV5-1; D is ambiguous. TRBJ2-7 matches the DNA end more closely, so the J call is doubtful. The CDR3 runs to 14 residues. CDR1 and CDR2 (germline): SGHRS, YFSETQ. CDR3 loop: CASSLVGEHYEQYF. The DNA of the CDR3 is TGCGCCAGCAGCTTGGTTGGAGAGCACTACGAGCAGTACTTC.

This clone was counted a single time. The rearrangement joins TRBV5-6 to TRBJ2-6; possibly TRBD1 or TRBD2 for D (5 bases each). The CDR3 length is 15 residues. Deletions cut 7 bases from V and 0 bases from J, with 11 bases between. Germline CDR1 SGHDT, CDR2 YYEEEE. DNA for the CDR3: TGTGCCAGCCGGTCGGGGCCCTCTGGGGCCAACGTCCTGACTTTC. This encodes CASRSGPSGANVLTF.

The chain employs TRBV4-3 and TRBJ2-7; no definite D call. The CDR3 totals 14 residues. CDR1 is LGHNA, CDR2 YSLEER, per germline. V was shortened by 0 bases and J by 6 bases, with 12 bases between the two germline ends. The CDR3 sequence: CASSQDWGIREQYF. The CDR3 DNA reads as TGCGCCAGCAGCCAAGATTGGGGTATTCGCGAGCAGTACTTC.

The gene calls are TRBV27 and TRBJ2-5, with TRBD1 matching 9 bases. This CDR3 has 17 amino acids. The germline V gene has CDR1 MNHEY and CDR2 SMNVEV (reference sequence). The V and J ends lost 6 bases and 2 bases, in that order; junction bases with no gene match: 13. CDR3 residues: CASSSVPGQGGQETQYF. CDR3 DNA: TGTGCCAGCAGCTCCGTCCCGGGACAGGGAGGGCAAGAGACCCAGTACTTC.

V and J are TRBV11-2 and TRBJ2-7; 10 bases are shared with TRBD1. Looked up from germline, CDR1 is SGHAT and CDR2 is FQNNGV. J was trimmed by 4 bases and V by 5 bases; bases with no gene match: 8. The CDR3 consists of 15 residues. The CDR3 nucleotides are TGTGCCAGCAGCCGAGGACAGGGGGTCTTATACGAGCAGTACTTC. As protein: CASSRGQGVLYEQYF.

The chain uses TRBV7-8 and TRBJ2-3; perhaps D is TRBD1 or TRBD2 (5 bases each). Trimming stripped 5 bases from V and 2 bases from J, with 17 bases between. Germline V CDR1 and CDR2: SGHVS, FQNEAQ. The CDR3 covers 16 residues. The CDR3 bases are TGTGCCAGCAGCCTTACCGGGACGTCGTCCACAGATACGCAGTATTTT. It yields the protein CASSLTGTSSTDTQYF.

The chain employs TRBV5-6 and TRBJ1-6; 8 positions match TRBD1. In germline, CDR1 is SGHDT, CDR2 YYEEEE. CDR3 size: 13 residues. The ends lost 6 bases at V and 10 bases at J; junction bases unmatched: 6. The CDR3 DNA sequence: TGTGCCAGCACGTGGCAGGGGGCATCACCCCTCCACTTT. This gives the protein CASTWQGASPLHF.

The gene calls are TRBV18 and TRBJ2-1; D is perhaps TRBD1 (5 bases). The V gene's germline CDR1 is KGHSH and CDR2 LQKENI. Trimming pared 4 bases from V and 0 bases from J, leaving 10 bases between. The CDR3 has 15 amino acids. DNA of the CDR3: TGTGCCAGCTCACTAGACAGTGACTCCTACAATGAGCAGTTCTTC. As protein: CASSLDSDSYNEQFF.

This clone was seen a handful of times. The rearrangement joins TRBV4-1 to TRBJ1-2; TRBD1 agrees at 7 bases. V dropped 2 bases and J dropped 3; count of bases not matched to a gene: 3. Per the germline V gene, CDR1 is MGHRA and CDR2 is YSYEKL. The CDR3 has 14 amino acids. The CDR3 DNA is TGCGCCAGCAGCCAACCCGGGACAGACTATGGCTACACCTTC. Its translation is CASSQPGTDYGYTF.

This clone was observed a few times. This sequence joins TRBV4-3 and TRBJ2-1; D is unresolved. V dropped 1 base and J dropped 9 bases, with 7 bases sitting between them. This CDR3 comprises 12 residues. Per the germline V gene, CDR1 is LGHNA and CDR2 is YSLEER. CDR3 DNA sequence: TGCGCCAGCAGCCAAGTTCTTGGTGAGCAGTTCTTC. This codes for CASSQVLGEQFF.